These 28 T cell receptor beta chains share one sample of origin, sequenced in a study of control samples from healthy donors and cancer patients. Some clones are missing from TCRdb's copy, which holds only in-frame ones; the method was immunoSEQ multiplex PCR. The data contain 90,000 to 100,000 clones, 88% of them singletons. Specimen: blood. These receptors originate from a woman aged 70-85 years in good health.

The V gene is TRBV6-5, the J gene TRBJ2-7, with 8 nucleotides matching TRBD2. The CDR3 contains 15 residues. CDR1 is MNHEY and CDR2 is SVGAGI in the germline V gene. With V trimmed by 6 bases and J by 4 bases, 11 bases remained unmatched. DNA of the CDR3: TGTGCCAGCAGCGCCTCCGGGGGGGCGGGTTACGAGCAGTACTTC. Its translation: CASSASGGAGYEQYF.

The chain recombines TRBV2 with TRBJ1-5; D is undetermined. Germline V gene sequence: CDR1 SNHLY, CDR2 FYNNEI. V was pared by 7 bases and J by 0 bases, with 7 bases between. This CDR3 is built from 13 residues. CDR3 coding DNA: TGTGCCAGCACCCAATATAGCAATCAGCCCCAGCATTTT. Encoded protein: CASTQYSNQPQHF.

This clone was seen a handful of times. The V call is TRBV4-1, the J call TRBJ2-1; D perhaps matches TRBD1 (6 bases). V lost 1 base to trimming and J lost 6 bases, with 13 bases between them. The CDR3 length is 15 residues. Germline CDR1 reads MGHRA; CDR2 reads YSYEKL. The CDR3 spells CASSQVQGFGNEQFF. In DNA, the CDR3 is TGCGCCAGCAGCCAAGTACAGGGCTTCGGCAATGAGCAGTTCTTC.

This clone was seen only once. V gene TRBV6-2 or TRBV6-3 combines with J gene TRBJ2-7; D gene uncertain. Germline V gene sequence: CDR1 MNHEY, CDR2 SVGEGT. The germline V and J ends were trimmed by 2 bases and 5 bases, with 19 bases remaining between them. This CDR3 region has 16 residues. The CDR3 is CASSYPAGRATHEQYF. CDR3 nucleotides: TGTGCCAGCAGTTACCCCGCCGGGCGCGCCACTCACGAGCAGTACTTC.

The gene calls are TRBV5-4 and TRBJ2-2; D is uncertain. The CDR3 consists of 14 residues. Germline V gene data show CDR1 as SGHNT and CDR2 as YYREEE (reference sequence). V dropped 2 bases and J dropped 6 bases, with 11 bases sitting between them. The DNA for the CDR3 is TGTGCCAGCAGCTTAAGAGAGGTGGCCGGGGAGCTGTTTTTT. Amino acid sequence: CASSLREVAGELFF.

The rearrangement links TRBV10-3 to TRBJ2-2; 12 nucleotides align to TRBD1. After removal of 6 bases from V and 4 bases from J, the junction contained 3 bases not matched to a gene. The germline V gene has CDR1 ENHRY and CDR2 SYGVKD. This CDR3 region has 15 residues. The CDR3 DNA sequence: TGTGCCATCAGCGGGGACAGGGGGCTCACCGGGGAGCTGTTTTTT. It specifies CAISGDRGLTGELFF.

This sequence joins TRBV3-1 (or the pseudogene TRBV3-2) and TRBJ1-2; TRBD1 aligns across 9 bases. J gave up 5 bases and V 6 bases, and 7 bases lay outside the gene matches. The germline CDR1 and CDR2 sequences are LGHDT and YNNKEL (reference sequence). The CDR3 length is 14 residues. The CDR3 DNA is TGTGCCAGCAGTGGGACAGGGAGCAAATATGGCTACACCTTC. As protein: CASSGTGSKYGYTF.

The rearrangement uses TRBV5-5 and TRBJ2-1; 11 bases line up with TRBD2. V gave up 5 bases and J gave up 8 bases; unmatched junction bases: 12. The CDR3 totals 16 residues. CDR1 and CDR2 (germline): SGHKS, YYEKEE (reference sequence). The CDR3 nucleotides are TGTGCCAGCAGTTCCACCGGGACTAGCGGCCCACATGAGCAGTTCTTC. Protein sequence: CASSSTGTSGPHEQFF.

V is TRBV7-2 and J is TRBJ2-3; D gene uncertain. V was cut by 5 bases and J by 0 bases, with 15 bases left in between. This CDR3 has 16 residues. CDR1 SGHTA and CDR2 FQGNSA come from the germline V gene. Here the CDR3 reads CASSLLGGDSTDTQYF. For the CDR3, the DNA is TGTGCCAGCAGCCTCCTCGGCGGCGACAGCACAGATACGCAGTATTTT.

This chain connects TRBV5-4 to TRBJ2-2; 9 nucleotides line up with TRBD2. With V trimmed by 3 bases and J by 3 bases, 9 bases remained unmatched. Germline values: CDR1 SGHNT, CDR2 YYREEE (reference sequence). CDR3 length equals 17 residues. CDR3 nucleotides: TGTGCCAGCAGCTCCACTGGCGGGAGGGCCTACACCGGGGAGCTGTTTTTT. The encoded protein is CASSSTGGRAYTGELFF.

This rearrangement joins TRBV7-9 to TRBJ2-6; 8 bases match TRBD1. The germline gives CDR1 SEHNR, CDR2 FQNEAQ (reference sequence). V was pared by 1 base and J by 2 bases, with 10 bases of the junction left unmatched. The CDR3 is 19 residues long. The CDR3 reads CASSLGGSDRVAGANVLTF. CDR3 in DNA: TGTGCCAGCAGCTTAGGAGGTTCGGACAGGGTAGCTGGGGCCAACGTCCTGACTTTC.

The chain recombines TRBV29-1 with TRBJ2-1; TRBD2 matches at 8 bases. J gave up 12 bases and V 7 bases, and 8 bases lay outside the gene matches. CDR3 length: 11 amino acids. Germline V gene data show CDR1 as SQVTM and CDR2 as ANQGSEA. The CDR3 DNA reads as TGCAGCGCGCGGGCCGGGGGGGTGCAGTTCTTC. Translated: CSARAGGVQFF.

The chain has TRBV3-1 (or the pseudogene TRBV3-2) and TRBJ1-3, with 10 bases matching TRBD1. Germline values: CDR1 LGHDT, CDR2 YNNKEL (reference sequence). This CDR3 comprises 14 residues. Trimming removed 4 bases from V and 3 bases from J; junction bases left unmatched: 0. CDR3 nucleotides: TGTGCCAGCAGCCGGGACAGGGGTGGAAACACCATATATTTT. This encodes CASSRDRGGNTIYF.

This clone appeared a single time. The rearrangement uses TRBV7-2 and TRBJ2-1; 10 bases agree with TRBD2. Germline loops: CDR1 SGHTA, CDR2 FQGNSA. The CDR3 sequence is 13 residues long. J was trimmed by 11 bases and V by 5 bases; bases with no gene match: 6. The CDR3 reads CASSGSGRAKQFF. CDR3 DNA sequence: TGTGCCAGCAGCGGGAGCGGGAGGGCAAAGCAGTTCTTC.

The chain has TRBV29-1 and TRBJ2-5; perhaps TRBD2 as D (5 bases). Germline V gene lookup returns CDR1 SQVTM and CDR2 ANQGSEA. V lost 6 bases and J lost 5, with 16 bases in between. The CDR3 runs 13 residues. CDR3 amino acids: CSVTPLARETQYF. The CDR3 nucleotides are TGCAGCGTAACCCCGCTAGCACGGGAGACCCAGTACTTC.

The chain recombines TRBV6-5 with TRBJ1-3, with D possibly TRBD1 on 5 matching bases. CDR1 MNHEY and CDR2 SVGAGI come from the germline V gene. The CDR3 is 15 residues long. V dropped 7 bases and J dropped 0 bases, with 13 bases sitting between them. Here the CDR3 DNA reads TGTGCCAGCATGGGGGACGCGAGCTCTGGAAACACCATATATTTT. It encodes CASMGDASSGNTIYF.

The gene calls are TRBV3-1 (or the pseudogene TRBV3-2) and TRBJ2-4; D could derive from TRBD1 or TRBD2 (5 bases each). V was pared by 0 bases and J by 1 base, with 16 bases between. There are 18 residues in the CDR3. Germline assignment: CDR1 LGHDT and CDR2 YNNKEL (reference sequence). The CDR3 sequence is CASSQDPTGREAKNIQYF. The CDR3 bases are TGTGCCAGCAGCCAAGACCCCACTGGCAGGGAGGCCAAAAACATTCAGTACTTC.

The rearrangement uses TRBV9 and TRBJ1-1; D remains unclear. Germline-derived CDR1 and CDR2 are SGDLS and YYNGEE. V was clipped by 0 bases and J by 1 base, with 7 bases between them. This CDR3 spans 14 amino acids. Written as DNA, the CDR3 is TGTGCCAGCAGCGTAGTCGGTTCGAACACTGAAGCTTTCTTT. Translating it yields CASSVVGSNTEAFF.

This sequence joins TRBV20-1 and TRBJ1-2; D possibly corresponds to TRBD1 (6 bases). This CDR3 has 11 residues. The germline CDR1 and CDR2 sequences are DFQATT and SNEGSKA (reference sequence). The CDR3 region is CRPGENYGYTF. The CDR3 coding sequence is TGCAGGCCAGGGGAAAACTATGGCTACACCTTC.

V usage is TRBV15 and J usage is TRBJ1-1; D ambiguous. This CDR3 contains 13 residues. Trimming removed 8 bases at V and 1 base at J, with 11 bases between. Germline V gene data show CDR1 as LNHNV and CDR2 as YYDKDF (reference sequence). CDR3 coding DNA: TGTGCCACCGCCCTAGGAGGGAACACTGAAGCTTTCTTT. Translating it yields CATALGGNTEAFF.

The rearrangement joins TRBV29-1 to TRBJ2-1; the D call may be TRBD1 or TRBD2 (5 bases each). Per germline, CDR1 SQVTM and CDR2 ANQGSEA. V was trimmed by 6 bases and J by 1 base, leaving 16 bases between them. This CDR3 comprises 15 residues. The CDR3 protein is CSVEGSFGSYNEQFF. CDR3 coding DNA: TGCAGCGTAGAGGGGAGCTTTGGGTCCTACAATGAGCAGTTCTTC.

The chain employs TRBV7-8 and TRBJ2-3, with D tentatively TRBD1 (6 bases). Germline CDR1 reads SGHVS; CDR2 reads FQNEAQ. V shed 1 base and J shed 9 bases, with 14 bases lying between them. CDR3 length: 14 residues. This CDR3 is CASSLVSKGDTQYF. The CDR3 nucleotides read TGTGCCAGCAGCTTAGTATCGAAGGGGGACACGCAGTATTTT.

The chain has TRBV7-9 and TRBJ1-1; D is unclear. Trimming removed 2 bases from V and 6 bases from J, with 16 bases in between. Germline V gene lookup returns CDR1 SEHNR and CDR2 FQNEAQ (reference sequence). This CDR3 is 15 amino acids long. CDR3 nucleotide sequence: TGTGCCAGCAGCTTATATCCGGGGAGGTCGCCTGAAGCTTTCTTT. Amino acid sequence: CASSLYPGRSPEAFF.

The chain couples TRBV4-1 to TRBJ2-5, with 9 bases aligning to TRBD2. The CDR3 length is 16 residues. V lost 0 bases, J lost 4 bases, and 6 bases stayed unmatched. Per germline, CDR1 MGHRA and CDR2 YSYEKL. The CDR3 here is CASSQEWRGRGETQYF. In nucleotides, the CDR3 is TGCGCCAGCAGCCAAGAGTGGCGCGGGAGGGGAGAGACCCAGTACTTC.

The V call is TRBV9, the J call TRBJ1-6; perhaps TRBD1 as D (6 bases). This CDR3 has 16 amino acids. Germline assignment: CDR1 SGDLS and CDR2 YYNGEE. Trimming shortened V by 4 bases and J by 5 bases, and 16 bases separated the two germline ends. The CDR3 protein is CASSTTSQGNNSPLHF. CDR3 bases: TGTGCCAGCAGCACCACTTCGCAGGGGAATAATTCACCCCTCCACTTT.

This rearrangement joins TRBV7-2 to TRBJ1-2; 7 positions agree with TRBD1. CDR3 length: 16 residues. Germline V lookup: CDR1 SGHTA, CDR2 FQGNSA. J was trimmed by 1 base and V by 7 bases; bases with no gene match: 12. CDR3 protein: CASTLGRGPLNYGYTF. The CDR3 DNA is TGTGCCAGCACCCTCGGAAGGGGGCCCCTTAACTATGGCTACACCTTC.

The gene calls are TRBV14 and TRBJ2-7, with D hard to call. V gave up 1 base and J gave up 2 bases, with 12 bases separating them. The CDR3 spans 15 residues. Germline V CDR1 and CDR2: SGHDN, FVKESK. In DNA, the CDR3 is TGTGCCAGCAGCCAAGGCTTTGGGTTTACCTACGAGCAGTACTTC. Protein: CASSQGFGFTYEQYF.

The V call is TRBV5-1, the J call TRBJ1-2, with D possibly TRBD1 on 5 matching bases. CDR3 size: 15 residues. V was shortened by 3 bases and J by 4 bases, with 16 bases between the two germline ends. The V gene's germline CDR1 is SGHRS and CDR2 YFSETQ. The DNA for the CDR3 is TGCGCCAGCAGCTCTGGTACAGGCCTTTTCTATGGCTACACCTTC. This gives the protein CASSSGTGLFYGYTF.